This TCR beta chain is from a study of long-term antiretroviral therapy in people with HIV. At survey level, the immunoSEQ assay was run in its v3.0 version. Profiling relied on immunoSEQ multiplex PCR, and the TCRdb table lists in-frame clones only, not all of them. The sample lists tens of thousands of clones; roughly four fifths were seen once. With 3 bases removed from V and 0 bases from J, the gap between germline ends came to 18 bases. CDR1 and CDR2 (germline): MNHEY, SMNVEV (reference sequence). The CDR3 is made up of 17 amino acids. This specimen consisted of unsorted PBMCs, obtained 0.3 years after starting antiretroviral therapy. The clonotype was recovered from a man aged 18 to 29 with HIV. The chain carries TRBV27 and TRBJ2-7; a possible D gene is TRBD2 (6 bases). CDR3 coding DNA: TGTGCCAGCAGTTTCAGGGCTAGCGAATCACTCTCCTACGAGCAGTACTTC. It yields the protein CASSFRASESLSYEQYF.